Below are 21 T cell receptor beta chains sequenced from a single sample in a study of blood T cell repertoires in COVID-19. Sequencing used immunoSEQ multiplex PCR; TCRdb keeps in-frame clones, though not all of them. The profile shows 150,000 to 200,000 clones, about 87% of them singletons. The sequencing input was peripheral blood. These receptors came from a man aged 60-69 years with acute or convalescent COVID-19.

This sequence joins TRBV5-5 and TRBJ1-1, with D perhaps matching TRBD1 (5 bases). Trimming pared 4 bases from V and 4 bases from J, leaving 14 bases between. This CDR3 spans 14 amino acids. CDR1 is SGHKS and CDR2 is YYEKEE in the germline V gene (reference sequence). CDR3 sequence: CASSDVRGTTEAFF. CDR3 bases: TGTGCCAGCAGCGACGTAAGGGGAACCACTGAAGCTTTCTTT.

The rearrangement uses TRBV7-6 and TRBJ2-3; TRBD1 is a possible D gene (6 bases). Looked up from germline, CDR1 is SGHVS and CDR2 is FNYEAQ. CDR3 length: 15 amino acids. The ends were cut back, 5 bases at V and 0 bases at J, with 12 bases in the middle. The CDR3 sequence: CASSQAGASTDTQYF. CDR3 in DNA: TGTGCCAGCAGCCAAGCAGGGGCCAGCACAGATACGCAGTATTTT.

This clone was detected only once. This chain joins TRBV7-2 and TRBJ1-5; tentatively, D is TRBD1 (5 bases). The CDR3 extends over 16 amino acids. V lost 1 base, J lost 2 bases, and 12 bases lay in between. The germline V gene encodes CDR1 SGHTA and CDR2 FQGNSA. The DNA for the CDR3 is TGTGCCAGCAGCTTAGGTTGGGGCGAGGGCAATCAGCCCCAGCATTTT. It codes for CASSLGWGEGNQPQHF.

The chain recombines TRBV7-9 with TRBJ2-2; TRBD1 is a possible D gene (5 bases). The CDR3 loop spans 16 amino acids. Per germline, CDR1 SEHNR and CDR2 FQNEAQ (reference sequence). Between the trimmed V and J ends, which lost 5 bases and 5 bases, there was a span of 18 bases. The CDR3 nucleotides read TGTGCCAGCAGCCTTGGATTTCAGGGCCGGACCGGGGAGCTGTTTTTT. Its protein is CASSLGFQGRTGELFF.

This clone was seen only once. The chain has TRBV9 and TRBJ2-3, with a possible D match to TRBD2 (6 bases). The CDR3 consists of 16 residues. The germline gives CDR1 SGDLS, CDR2 YYNGEE. Trimming removed 0 bases at V and 0 bases at J, with 11 bases between. CDR3 nucleotides: TGTGCCAGCAGCGTAGGCTCGGGGACTAGCACAGATACGCAGTATTTT. This translates into CASSVGSGTSTDTQYF.

Here the CDR3 reads CASSLAGTATTNYGYTF. The CDR3 coding sequence is TGTGCCAGCAGCTTAGCGGGGACAGCCACCACTAACTATGGCTACACCTTC. V usage is TRBV11-2 and J usage is TRBJ1-2; 7 bases map to TRBD1. This CDR3 contains 17 residues. V shed 1 base, J shed 0 bases, and the junction held 8 bases outside the gene matches. Germline CDR1 SGHAT, CDR2 FQNNGV.

The rearrangement uses TRBV7-8 and TRBJ2-6, with D uncertain. CDR1 is SGHVS and CDR2 is FQNEAQ in the germline V gene. The CDR3 is 16 amino acids. Trimming left V 1 base short and J 2 bases short, with 9 bases between. The CDR3 nucleotides read TGTGCCAGCAGCTTAGTTGGGCAGGCTGGGGCCAACGTCCTGACTTTC. This translates into CASSLVGQAGANVLTF.

Here the CDR3 reads CASSLGTGEDDYTF. CDR3 coding DNA: TGTGCCAGCAGCTTGGGTACAGGGGAAGATGACTACACCTTC. V usage is TRBV5-4 and J usage is TRBJ1-2; 7 bases map to TRBD1. From germline, CDR1 is SGHNT and CDR2 YYREEE (reference sequence). J gave up 10 bases and V 0 bases, and 9 bases lay outside the gene matches. The CDR3 length is 14 residues.

The chain has TRBV11-3 and TRBJ2-6, with 9 bases identical to TRBD1. J gave up 4 bases and V 4 bases, and 11 bases lay outside the gene matches. CDR3 length equals 18 residues. Germline lookup yields CDR1 SGHNT and CDR2 YENEEA. CDR3 sequence: CASSSGQGIESGANVLTF. The CDR3 nucleotides read TGTGCCAGCAGCTCGGGACAGGGCATAGAATCCGGGGCCAACGTCCTGACTTTC. Together with reference TRBV11-3 and TRBJ2-6, the CDR3 gives the full variable domain: EAGVVQSPRYKIIEKKQPVAFWCNPISGHNTLYWYLQNLGQGPELLIRYENEEAVDDSQLPKDRFSAERLKGVDSTLKIQPAELGDSAVYLCASSSGQGIESGANVLTFGAGSRLTVL.

The CDR3 DNA reads TGTGCCAGCAGCTTAGGGGGGACTAGCGGAGGGGGCCCCACAGATACGCAGTATTTT. Translated: CASSLGGTSGGGPTDTQYF. This rearrangement joins TRBV11-3 to TRBJ2-3; 11 nucleotides line up with TRBD2. The germline V gene has CDR1 SGHNT and CDR2 YENEEA. The length of the CDR3 is 19 residues. The V and J ends lost 1 base and 2 bases, in that order; junction bases with no gene match: 11.

The chain employs TRBV6-2 or TRBV6-3 and TRBJ1-1; weak D call: TRBD1 (6 bases). With 0 bases removed from V and 5 bases from J, the gap between germline ends came to 10 bases. This CDR3 has 14 amino acids. The germline V gene encodes CDR1 MNHEY and CDR2 SVGEGT. CDR3 DNA: TGTGCCAGCAGTTACTCCCGCAGGGGTACTGAAGCTTTCTTT. Translating gives CASSYSRRGTEAFF.

The V and J genes are TRBV27 and TRBJ1-6; 7 bases are shared with TRBD1. This CDR3 has 18 residues. Germline trimming cut 2 bases from V and 2 bases from J; bases unmatched to any gene: 9. The germline CDR1 and CDR2 sequences are MNHEY and SMNVEV (reference sequence). Here the CDR3 DNA reads TGTGCCAGCAGTTTAGGGGGGCAGGGGGGCACCTATAATTCACCCCTCCACTTT. This sequence encodes CASSLGGQGGTYNSPLHF.

The chain links TRBV19 to TRBJ1-1; weak D call: TRBD1 (6 bases). This CDR3 has 15 amino acids. The ends were cut back, 7 bases at V and 4 bases at J, with 19 bases in the middle. The germline V gene has CDR1 LNHDA and CDR2 SQIVND (reference sequence). The chain's CDR3 is CASTLQQGRSTEAFF. As DNA, the CDR3 is TGTGCCAGTACCCTACAACAGGGACGATCCACTGAAGCTTTCTTT.

This clone has a single count. The chain uses TRBV5-1 and TRBJ1-3, with TRBD1 matching over 8 bases. The CDR3 spans 16 residues. V was clipped by 4 bases and J by 0 bases; unmatched bases: 6. The germline V gene encodes CDR1 SGHRS and CDR2 YFSETQ. This CDR3 is CASSAGQGSSGNTIYF. The CDR3 region has the DNA TGCGCCAGCAGCGCTGGACAGGGTTCCTCTGGAAACACCATATATTTT.

The chain employs TRBV15 and TRBJ2-1, with 8 nucleotides matching TRBD2. The junction had 4 bases not matched to a gene; V was cut back by 4 bases and J by 5 bases. This CDR3 comprises 14 residues. Germline lookup yields CDR1 LNHNV and CDR2 YYDKDF (reference sequence). The CDR3 DNA follows: TGTGCCACCAGCACGGGACTAGAGGACAATGAGCAGTTCTTC. Translated, it gives CATSTGLEDNEQFF. Full variable domain (missing parts from reference TRBV15 and TRBJ2-1): DAMVIQNPRYQVTQFGKPVTLSCSQTLNHNVMYWYQQKSSQAPKLLFHYYDKDFNNEADTPDNFQSRRPNTSFCFLDIRSPGLGDTAMYLCATSTGLEDNEQFFGPGTRLTVL.

This clone has just a few counts. V and J are TRBV7-9 and TRBJ1-2, with D possibly TRBD1 on 6 matching bases. V shed 7 bases and J shed 5 bases, with 14 bases lying between them. The CDR3 is made up of 13 amino acids. Germline V gene lookup returns CDR1 SEHNR and CDR2 FQNEAQ (reference sequence). The CDR3 is CASTLGALYGYTF. The DNA for the CDR3 is TGTGCCAGCACCCTGGGGGCCTTATATGGCTACACCTTC.

This chain links TRBV19 with TRBJ2-1; a possible D gene is TRBD2 (6 bases). This CDR3 has 16 residues. With 4 bases removed from V and 3 bases from J, the gap between germline ends came to 16 bases. Germline CDR1 reads LNHDA; CDR2 reads SQIVND (reference sequence). CDR3 sequence (DNA): TGTGCCAGTAGTACGGATAGGACGGGAGACTACAATGAGCAGTTCTTC. Its translation is CASSTDRTGDYNEQFF.

This chain connects TRBV7-6 to TRBJ1-1; maybe TRBD1 (5 bases). The CDR3 has 18 residues. V was clipped by 1 base and J by 1 base, with 19 bases between them. CDR1 is SGHVS and CDR2 is FNYEAQ in the germline V gene. In DNA, the CDR3 is TGTGCCAGCAGCTTAGGGACAATCGTTGGACGGAGGAACACTGAAGCTTTCTTT. Protein product: CASSLGTIVGRRNTEAFF.

The chain carries TRBV11-3 and TRBJ1-2; 10 bases match TRBD1. This CDR3 has 13 amino acids. J lost 10 bases, V lost 5 bases, and 7 bases had no gene match. Germline values: CDR1 SGHNT, CDR2 YENEEA. The CDR3 loop reads CASSPGTGDVYTF. In DNA, the CDR3 is TGTGCCAGCAGCCCCGGGACAGGGGACGTCTACACCTTC.

The chain uses TRBV18 and TRBJ2-7; 10 bases line up with TRBD2. This CDR3 contains 15 residues. Germline V gene lookup returns CDR1 KGHSH and CDR2 LQKENI. The J segment lost 6 bases and the V segment lost 5 bases, leaving 10 bases of the junction unmatched. The CDR3 protein is CASSTSGRAYGEQYF. Here the CDR3 DNA reads TGTGCCAGCTCAACAAGCGGGAGGGCCTATGGCGAGCAGTACTTC. Supplemented by reference TRBV18 and TRBJ2-7, the full variable domain reads NAGVMQNPRHLVRRRGQEARLRCSPMKGHSHVYWYRQLPEEGLKFMVYLQKENIIDESGMPKERFSAEFPKEGPSILRIQQVVRGDSAAYFCASSTSGRAYGEQYFGPGTRLTVT.

V and J are TRBV24-1 and TRBJ1-5; 9 nucleotides agree with TRBD1. The junction had 5 bases not matched to a gene; V was cut back by 5 bases and J by 7 bases. Germline V gene sequence: CDR1 KGHDR, CDR2 SFDVKD. This CDR3 region has 14 residues. The CDR3 nucleotides read TGTGCCACCAGTGCTGGGACAGGGCTCCAGCCCCAGCATTTT. Amino acids: CATSAGTGLQPQHF.